The 5 T cell receptor beta chains given below trace back to one sample, sequenced in a study of T cell clonality in common variable immunodeficiency. Using immunoSEQ multiplex PCR, the repertoire was profiled, and TCRdb retains in-frame clones only, with some absent. This table holds approximately 44,000 clones with no singletons; the top ten claim approximately 3%. The sample comprised peripheral blood mononuclear cells. Receptor source: a person aged 18-69 years in good health.

This clone was seen at least ten times. CDR3 bases read: TGTGCCAGCTCACCGGGATCTAGCGGGAGCTGGGACGAG. Encoded protein: CASSPGSSGSWDE. Given in full, the CDR3 is CASSPGSSGSWDEQYF. V gene TRBV18 combines with J gene TRBJ2-7; the match to TRBD2 covers 10 bases. The missing CDR3 end, 3 residues past where the read stops, is filled in from the germline J gene. The junction had 10 bases not matched to a gene; V was cut back by 3 bases and J by 5 bases. Germline CDR1 KGHSH, CDR2 LQKENI. The CDR3 extends over 16 amino acids.

This clone was counted many times. Read coverage stops 3 residues before the CDR3 terminus; the germline J gene supplies the remainder. The gene calls are TRBV14 and TRBJ1-5; D may be TRBD1 (5 bases). The V end lost 4 bases, the J end lost 3 bases, and 7 bases lay between the germline ends. Germline V lookup: CDR1 SGHDN, CDR2 FVKESK. The CDR3 loop spans 13 amino acids. The CDR3 reads CASSPGLNQPQHF. Partial CDR3 DNA: TGTGCCAGCAGCCCGGGACTCAATCAGCCC.

This clone was detected ten times or more. The CDR3 is cut off 3 residues early in the read; its end comes from the germline J gene. The genes are TRBV6-4 and TRBJ2-2, with 7 nucleotides matching TRBD1. The germline gives CDR1 MRHNA, CDR2 SNTAGT. The CDR3 runs 15 residues. The V segment lost 4 bases and the J segment 4 bases; nucleotides outside the gene matches: 6. The CDR3: CASSGVTGSTGELFF. Partial CDR3 DNA: TGTGCCAGCAGTGGGGTGACAGGGAGCACCGGGGAG.

This clone was seen repeatedly, ten times or more. The read terminates 3 residues before the CDR3 end, so the remaining end is supplied by the germline J gene. The chain links TRBV19 to TRBJ1-2, with 10 bases matching TRBD1. V lost 0 bases and J lost 4; bases outside the gene matches: 8. The CDR3 runs to 17 residues. In germline, CDR1 is LNHDA, CDR2 SQIVND (reference sequence). The CDR3 is CASSIDRPRQGAYGYTF. The DNA read from the CDR3 is TGTGCCAGTAGTATAGACCGCCCCCGACAGGGGGCCTATGGC.

This clone was counted at least ten times. The read ends 3 residues early relative to the CDR3; the germline J gene fills the gap. The V call is TRBV5-6, the J call TRBJ2-7; D may be TRBD2 (6 bases). The germline V gene encodes CDR1 SGHDT and CDR2 YYEEEE. This CDR3 has 15 residues. V lost 1 base and J lost 2, with 13 bases in between. The CDR3 sequence: CASSLPAGTTYEQYF. The sequenced CDR3 bases are TGTGCCAGCAGCTTGCCAGCGGGTACAACCTACGAG.